This T cell receptor (beta chain) comes out of a study of cytomegalovirus exposure and HLA in healthy donors. In the case of this clone: The antigen remains undetermined.

The CDR3 contains 15 residues. Germline CDR1 SGHAT, CDR2 FQNNGV. Trimming pared 4 bases from V and 6 bases from J, leaving 15 bases between. Use of 60 Vbeta and 13 Jbeta primers characterized the PCR. Sequencing was performed with immunoSEQ multiplex PCR; in TCRdb, only in-frame clones are kept and a portion is missing. The data hold approximately 110,000 clones, with just under 70% observed a single time. Whole-study results and caveats: A later analysis associated some 16,000 TCR beta sequences with HLA alleles at a 0.05 false discovery rate.

The sequenced sample consisted of PBMCs. The clonotype originates from a woman in her 70s in good health and CMV-seropositive. J is TRBJ2-2 and V is TRBV11-2; weak D call: TRBD2 (7 bases). The CDR3 nucleotides read TGTGCCAGCAGCTACTGGGGGGGCGCACCCGGGGAGCTGTTTTTT. It is translated as CASSYWGGAPGELFF.